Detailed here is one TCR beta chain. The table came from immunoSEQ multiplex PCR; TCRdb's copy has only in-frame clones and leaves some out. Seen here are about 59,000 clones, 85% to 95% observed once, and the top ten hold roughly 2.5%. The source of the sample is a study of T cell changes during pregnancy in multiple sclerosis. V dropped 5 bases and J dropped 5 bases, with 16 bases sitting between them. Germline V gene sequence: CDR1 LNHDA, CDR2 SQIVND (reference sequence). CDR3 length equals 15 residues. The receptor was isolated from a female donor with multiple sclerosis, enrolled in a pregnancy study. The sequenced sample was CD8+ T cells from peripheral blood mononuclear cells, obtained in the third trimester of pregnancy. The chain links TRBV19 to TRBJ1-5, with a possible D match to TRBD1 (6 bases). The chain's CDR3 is CASSWTARGDQPQHF. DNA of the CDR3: TGTGCCAGTAGTTGGACAGCCCGAGGGGATCAGCCCCAGCATTTT.